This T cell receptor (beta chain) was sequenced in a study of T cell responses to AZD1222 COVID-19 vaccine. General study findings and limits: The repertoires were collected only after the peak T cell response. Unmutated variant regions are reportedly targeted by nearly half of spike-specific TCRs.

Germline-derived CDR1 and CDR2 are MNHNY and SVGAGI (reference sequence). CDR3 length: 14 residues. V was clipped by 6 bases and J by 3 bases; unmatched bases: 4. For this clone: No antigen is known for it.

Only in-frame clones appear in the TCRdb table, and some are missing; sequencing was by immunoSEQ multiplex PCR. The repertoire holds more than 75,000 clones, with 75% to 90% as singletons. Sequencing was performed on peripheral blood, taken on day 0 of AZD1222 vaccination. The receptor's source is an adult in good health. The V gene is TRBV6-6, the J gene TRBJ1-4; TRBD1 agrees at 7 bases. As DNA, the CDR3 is TGTGCCAGCAGACCGGGACAGCCTAATGAAAAACTGTTTTTT. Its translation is CASRPGQPNEKLFF.